This T cell receptor beta chain came from a study of CD8+CD57+ T cells in acquired aplastic anemia. Across the whole study: Each DNA sample taken from sorted CD4+ and CD8+ cells came to 3 to 3.5 ug on average.

This clonotype was observed a handful of times. The antigen remains undetermined. The ends lost 0 bases at V and 8 bases at J; junction bases unmatched: 13. CDR1 SGHNT and CDR2 YYREEE come from the germline V gene (reference sequence). The CDR3 consists of 18 residues. Broader study findings: Both patients and controls carried the same twenty-nine CD8+ CDR3 sequences.

Profiling of TCR beta VDJ combinations and CDR3 sequences used genomic DNA as template. TCRdb redid the calling of the reads with MiXCR, one entry per CDR3 protein. The data contain 90,000 to 130,000 distinct CDR3 sequences, 50% to 65% of them singletons. The rearrangement joins TRBV5-4 to TRBJ2-1; 11 bases map to TRBD2. The sequencing input was sorted CD4+, CD8+, or CD8+CD57+ T cells (not recorded which) from PBMCs. This receptor was taken from a human donor in good health, serving as a control. The CDR3 DNA reads TGTGCCAGCAGCTTGGGACTAGCGGGGACCCGCTCCTCCTATGAGCAGTTCTTC. This gives the protein CASSLGLAGTRSSYEQFF.